This T cell receptor beta chain was captured by sequencing in a study of blood T cell repertoires in COVID-19 (dated by TCRdb to about 2020). Describing the broader study: Samples covering the acute and convalescent phases of COVID-19 were provided by collaborators in the United States, Italy and Spain. The repertoires were made available in a free public database intended to serve as a resource for research on the immune response to SARS-CoV-2. Samples came from the ongoing ImmuneRACE study (first 160 participants) plus 1,254 subjects from 6 global collaborators. Nearly every sample came with metadata listing a de-identified subject ID, COVID-19 status, age in years and sex. Where HLA class I and class II types were available, the types were taken from metadata supplied by the sample provider, not from assay-based typing. The material from the prospective study consisted of cDNA or gDNA derived from T cells, B-cell-depleted T cells, or PBMCs. Subjects who had been exposed to COVID-19, were actively infected with it, or had recovered from it provided the deeply sampled blood TCRbeta repertoires that made up the dataset. Paper-wide results and their limitations: Clinical and demographic metadata were provided uncurated, with the amount varying by source and participant.

A distance of 16 bases separates the germline ends of V and J, which lose 6 bases and 8 bases respectively. Reading the germline V gene gives CDR1 ENHRY and CDR2 SYGVKD. The CDR3 starts with the cysteine, ends with the phenylalanine, and has 13 residues. Only the CDR3 DNA is retained, 39 bases long and in frame from the first base. The immunoSEQ Assay, a bias-controlled multiplex PCR, was used to amplify TCRbeta CDR3 regions from genomic DNA. Under the source paper's analysis protocol: Within the assay, amplification of reference gene primers was used to estimate how many nucleated cells each sample contained. To quantify the absolute abundance of each unique TCRbeta CDR3 rearrangement, sequence reads were collapsed and filtered. For each sample, productive Simpson clonality was calculated as the square root of Simpson's diversity index across productive rearrangements. This is the immuneACCESS table as TCRdb keeps it, with only in-frame sequences that have V and J called. A part of the clones is gone; compared with another copy, unresolved V genes explain less than half, and the rest is unexplained. Clonal size and the V and J genes are those of that table, whereas D and trimming came from the DNA. In this sample the table shows about 220,000 clones, roughly four fifths of which occur a single time. The ten top clones hold less than 4% of the sample.

Participants in the prospective study were aged about 18 to 100 years, lived in more than 20 United States geographic areas, and enrolled through a virtual design. In the prospective study, cohorts were assigned on the basis of participant-reported clinical history obtained from a screening survey and a study questionnaire. Exposed participants were defined as having been in contact with someone with a PCR-confirmed or clinician-diagnosed COVID-19 case within 2 weeks of study entry. In the prospective study, mobile phlebotomists collected whole blood, serum and a nasopharyngeal or oropharyngeal swab from each participant. Prospective study participants could optionally give additional blood draws and questionnaires over a roughly two-month period. Before DNA extraction, blood samples from the prospective study were shipped at room temperature or frozen. Comment on this clone: The target of this receptor is not known. No base quality information exists; no much larger clone differs at one position.

Here the chain combines TRBV10-3 and TRBJ1-2; the D segment cannot be called with confidence. The source material was PBMCs or T cells enriched from blood (not recorded which). The sequence was collected from a middle-aged woman who had been exposed to COVID-19. Here is the DNA: TGTGCCATCAGCGAACTGCTATCTATGGGCTACACCTTC. This is translated as CAISELLSMGYTF.